Below, 31 T cell receptor beta chains from the same sample are listed, as sequenced in a study of shared clonotypes between healthy human individuals. Data came from immunoSEQ multiplex PCR; TCRdb stores just in-frame clones and leaves some out. The data show nearly 2 million clones, 85% to 95% seen once. Selected positively for CCR7 and CD45RO-negative, naive CD8 cells excluded terminally differentiated effector memory CD45RA+ cells. The sequenced sample was naive CD8+ T cells sorted from blood. The source is a man between 18 and 29 years old in good health.

The chain uses TRBV4-3 and TRBJ2-7, with 11 bases identical to TRBD1. Trimming at V came to 4 bases and at J to 6 bases, leaving 5 bases not matched to a gene. Germline values: CDR1 LGHNA, CDR2 YSLEER. The CDR3 extends over 14 amino acids. The CDR3 is CASSPGQGGAEQYF. The CDR3 region has the DNA TGCGCCAGCAGCCCGGGACAGGGGGGGGCCGAGCAGTACTTC.

To note about this clone: Other DNA sequences of this sample code for an identical CDR3. This rearrangement joins TRBV27 to TRBJ1-1; D perhaps matches TRBD1 (5 bases). This CDR3 contains 13 residues. Germline V gives CDR1 MNHEY, CDR2 SMNVEV (reference sequence). Trimming took off 1 base at V and 4 bases at J, with 7 bases between the two ends. The CDR3 reads CASSLYGGTEAFF. The CDR3 bases are TGTGCCAGCAGTTTATACGGGGGCACTGAAGCTTTCTTT.

This chain links TRBV6-4 with TRBJ2-7, with D possibly matching TRBD1 (6 bases). With 2 bases removed from V and 3 bases from J, the gap between germline ends came to 23 bases. CDR1 and CDR2 from the germline V gene are MRHNA and SNTAGT. The CDR3 covers 18 residues. The CDR3 region is CASSDNPRSGDTNYEQYF. The CDR3 DNA reads as TGTGCCAGCAGTGACAATCCCCGTTCTGGGGACACAAACTACGAGCAGTACTTC.

This sequence joins TRBV2 and TRBJ1-2; D gene ambiguous. Germline lookup yields CDR1 SNHLY and CDR2 FYNNEI. The CDR3 is 10 residues long. Trimming pared 9 bases from V and 5 bases from J, leaving 7 bases between. The CDR3 sequence: CASRVYGYTF. The CDR3 nucleotides are TGTGCCAGTCGGGTATATGGCTACACCTTC. Supplemented by reference TRBV2 and TRBJ1-2, the full variable domain reads EPEVTQTPSHQVTQMGQEVILRCVPISNHLYFYWYRQILGQKVEFLVSFYNNEISEKSEIFDDQFSVERPDGSNFTLKIRSTKLEDSAMYFCASRVYGYTFGSGTRLTVV.

The chain recombines TRBV7-8 with TRBJ2-3, with D unclear. The CDR3 is made up of 16 amino acids. CDR1 is SGHVS and CDR2 is FQNEAQ in the germline V gene. V was pared by 1 base and J by 5 bases, with 16 bases between. In DNA form, the CDR3 reads TGTGCCAGCAGCTTAGGGGCAGTTACATTGGGAGATACGCAGTATTTT. This codes for CASSLGAVTLGDTQYF.

The V gene is TRBV6-9, the J gene TRBJ2-3; D not certain. Germline-derived CDR1 and CDR2 are MNHGY and SVAAGI. V was shortened by 4 bases and J by 3 bases, with 8 bases between the two germline ends. The CDR3 is 13 residues long. The CDR3 loop reads CASSLPGTDTQYF. CDR3 in DNA: TGTGCCAGCAGTTTGCCTGGGACAGATACGCAGTATTTT.

The genes are TRBV4-1 and TRBJ1-4; the D gene is possibly TRBD1 (5 bases). The CDR3 length is 18 residues. Looked up from germline, CDR1 is MGHRA and CDR2 is YSYEKL. The V end was cut by 0 bases, the J end by 6 bases, with 20 bases between. The CDR3 region has the DNA TGCGCCAGCAGCCAAGATCGGGTCGTGCAGGGTAGGGATGAAAAACTGTTTTTT. Its protein is CASSQDRVVQGRDEKLFF.

This chain connects TRBV16 to TRBJ1-3; D unclear. This CDR3 is 15 amino acids long. Germline CDR1 KGHSY, CDR2 FQNENV. The V and J ends lost 1 base and 2 bases respectively, with 9 bases between them. In nucleotides, the CDR3 is TGTGCCAGCAGCCAATGGCCAGACGCTGGAAACACCATATATTTT. The encoded protein is CASSQWPDAGNTIYF.

This clone appeared once. This sequence joins TRBV9 and TRBJ2-3, with 10 bases that match TRBD2. There are 16 residues in the CDR3. Trimming removed 2 bases from V and 2 bases from J; junction bases left unmatched: 5. Germline lookup yields CDR1 SGDLS and CDR2 YYNGEE. CDR3 amino acids: CASSVERGGPTDTQYF. The DNA of the CDR3 is TGTGCCAGCAGCGTCGAGCGGGGGGGACCCACAGATACGCAGTATTTT.

The V and J genes are TRBV19 and TRBJ2-7; D uncertain. Germline V gene sequence: CDR1 LNHDA, CDR2 SQIVND (reference sequence). V was cut by 1 base and J by 0 bases, with 16 bases left in between. The CDR3 is made up of 17 amino acids. CDR3 region: CASSIAGDLPSSYEQYF. CDR3 DNA: TGTGCCAGTAGTATAGCAGGCGACCTCCCCAGCTCCTACGAGCAGTACTTC.

The chain recombines TRBV2 with TRBJ2-3; TRBD2 might be the D (5 bases). Germline assignment: CDR1 SNHLY and CDR2 FYNNEI. CDR3 length: 13 amino acids. Deletions cut 6 bases from V and 1 base from J, with 8 bases between. CDR3 sequence: CASSLSGTDTQYF. CDR3 nucleotide sequence: TGTGCCAGCAGCCTTAGCGGCACAGATACGCAGTATTTT.

This clone has a single count. The J gene is TRBJ2-5, the V gene TRBV7-9; 10 positions match TRBD2. Germline V gives CDR1 SEHNR, CDR2 FQNEAQ (reference sequence). CDR3 length equals 16 residues. The V gene end was trimmed by 3 bases and the J gene end by 7 bases; junction bases not matched to a gene: 11. CDR3 nucleotide sequence: TGTGCCAGCAGCTTGGTCGGGACTAGCGCTTTTGGGACCCAGTACTTC. Protein product: CASSLVGTSAFGTQYF.

Turning to this clone: Other DNA variants within this sample encode the same CDR3. For the CDR3, the DNA is TGTGCCAGCAGCGGCCTGAACACCGGGGAGCTGTTTTTT. Translating it yields CASSGLNTGELFF. The rearrangement links TRBV6-1 to TRBJ2-2; no definite D call. Germline values: CDR1 MNHNS, CDR2 SASEGT. The CDR3 has 13 amino acids. Deletions cut 6 bases from V and 1 base from J, with 6 bases between.

V is TRBV10-3 and J is TRBJ1-1; D may be TRBD1 (5 bases). The V and J ends lost 10 bases and 7 bases respectively, with 13 bases between them. CDR3 size: 11 residues. Germline V gene sequence: CDR1 ENHRY, CDR2 SYGVKD. The CDR3 DNA reads TGTGCCACACAGGATCTCGGTGAAGCTTTCTTT. It yields the protein CATQDLGEAFF.

The DNA for the CDR3 is TGTGCCAGCAGCTTAGACGGGTTGTCCGAGCAGTACTTC. This sequence encodes CASSLDGLSEQYF. The chain couples TRBV7-9 to TRBJ2-7; D is uncertain. Trimming took off 1 base at V and 6 bases at J, with 10 bases between the two ends. The CDR3 sequence is 13 residues long. Looked up from germline, CDR1 is SEHNR and CDR2 is FQNEAQ (reference sequence).

In DNA, the CDR3 is TGCGCCAGCAGCCAAGATATCTCCGGGACTAGTCAATACGAGCAGTACTTC. Translated, it gives CASSQDISGTSQYEQYF. The gene calls are TRBV4-3 and TRBJ2-7; 8 bases are a match to TRBD2. Germline V gene data show CDR1 as LGHNA and CDR2 as YSLEER. CDR3 length: 17 residues. V trimming: 0 bases; J trimming: 4 bases; junction bases outside the gene matches: 11.

The DNA of the CDR3 is TGCGCCAGCAGCCAACAGGGGGCGCGGTCTTTCTTT. It yields the protein CASSQQGARSFF. V gene TRBV4-1 combines with J gene TRBJ1-1; 8 nucleotides line up with TRBD1. CDR3 size: 12 residues. The ends lost 2 bases at V and 12 bases at J; junction bases unmatched: 5. Germline lookup yields CDR1 MGHRA and CDR2 YSYEKL.

The chain uses TRBV6-6 and TRBJ2-7, with 8 bases fitting TRBD1. The CDR3 has 16 residues. Per the germline V gene, CDR1 is MNHNY and CDR2 is SVGAGI (reference sequence). The junction had 12 bases not matched to a gene; V was cut back by 4 bases and J by 4 bases. The CDR3 DNA reads as TGTGCCAGCAGTTTCGTCCTCGGACAGGGCGGGTACGAGCAGTACTTC. Amino acid sequence: CASSFVLGQGGYEQYF.

The V gene is TRBV6-1, the J gene TRBJ2-2; D might be TRBD1 (7 bases). Germline CDR1 is MNHNS and CDR2 is SASEGT. The CDR3 contains 17 residues. Trimming pared 5 bases from V and 4 bases from J, leaving 20 bases between. The CDR3 protein is CASSKGDSAGSTGELFF. The CDR3 nucleotides read TGTGCCAGCAGTAAAGGGGACAGTGCGGGGAGCACCGGGGAGCTGTTTTTT.

The chain combines TRBV7-9 with TRBJ1-2; no firm D call. Germline V gene sequence: CDR1 SEHNR, CDR2 FQNEAQ (reference sequence). The CDR3 is 16 residues long. V dropped 4 bases and J dropped 0 bases, with 15 bases sitting between them. The CDR3 DNA is TGTGCCAGCAGCTACTTTTTCCAGGCCACTAACTATGGCTACACCTTC. Encoded protein: CASSYFFQATNYGYTF.

The CDR3 is CATSRGLGLAGVEQYF. The CDR3, as DNA: TGTGCCACCAGCCGGGGCCTCGGACTAGCGGGGGTCGAGCAGTACTTC. The chain carries TRBV15 and TRBJ2-7; 13 positions agree with TRBD2. J lost 6 bases, V lost 5 bases, and 10 bases had no gene match. The CDR3 runs to 16 residues. Germline CDR1 reads LNHNV; CDR2 reads YYDKDF (reference sequence).

This clone has only one observation. The chain joins TRBV2 to TRBJ2-2, with 9 bases lining up with TRBD1. Per the germline V gene, CDR1 is SNHLY and CDR2 is FYNNEI. The CDR3 has 13 residues. With V trimmed by 10 bases and J by 6 bases, 6 bases remained unmatched. The CDR3 reads CATRDRDAGELFF. CDR3 DNA: TGTGCCACCAGGGACAGGGACGCCGGGGAGCTGTTTTTT.

This rearrangement joins TRBV5-6 to TRBJ1-6; 7 bases are a match to TRBD1. With V trimmed by 0 bases and J by 8 bases, 8 bases remained unmatched. The CDR3 covers 16 residues. The germline CDR1 and CDR2 sequences are SGHDT and YYEEEE. The CDR3 sequence: CASSLVEGAVDSPLHF. For the CDR3, the DNA is TGTGCCAGCAGCTTGGTGGAGGGGGCGGTTGATTCACCCCTCCACTTT.

The chain uses TRBV14 and TRBJ2-7, with D possibly matching TRBD2 (5 bases). The CDR3 runs 16 residues. Trimming left V 4 bases short and J 7 bases short, with 23 bases between. In germline, CDR1 is SGHDN, CDR2 FVKESK. In DNA, the CDR3 is TGTGCCAGCAGCCCCGCGCTTCTATCCTACGGGGAGGAGCAGTACTTC. This sequence encodes CASSPALLSYGEEQYF.

This clone was detected a few times. The CDR3 nucleotides read TGTGCCAGCAGCTTAGCTGGAGTAGGGAACACTGAAGCTTTCTTT. Translated: CASSLAGVGNTEAFF. The chain is built from TRBV7-9 and TRBJ1-1; no firm D call. The CDR3 extends over 15 amino acids. V was cut by 0 bases and J by 1 base, with 9 bases left in between. The germline V gene encodes CDR1 SEHNR and CDR2 FQNEAQ (reference sequence).

This chain links TRBV13 with TRBJ2-7, with TRBD1 matching 7 bases. Germline V gene data show CDR1 as PRHDT and CDR2 as FYEKMQ (reference sequence). The trim removed 1 base at V and 0 bases at J, leaving 6 bases unmatched. CDR3 length equals 16 residues. CDR3 coding DNA: TGTGCCAGCAGCTTAGTGGGGGCAGGGGGCTCCTACGAGCAGTACTTC. Translation: CASSLVGAGGSYEQYF.

This chain connects TRBV30 to TRBJ2-5, with TRBD1 matching over 7 bases. The end of the DNA aligns better with TRBJ2-7, so the J call may be wrong. The V gene's germline CDR1 is GTSNPN and CDR2 SVGIG (reference sequence). The CDR3 length is 14 residues. The CDR3 sequence is CAWSVQGMVYEQYF. In nucleotides, the CDR3 is TGTGCCTGGAGTGTACAGGGGATGGTCTACGAGCAGTACTTC.

The gene calls are TRBV19 and TRBJ2-7; TRBD1 aligns across 9 bases. The germline CDR1 and CDR2 sequences are LNHDA and SQIVND (reference sequence). The V and J ends lost 4 bases and 5 bases, in that order; junction bases with no gene match: 0. This CDR3 comprises 12 residues. This CDR3 reads CASSRTGDEQYF. CDR3 bases: TGTGCCAGTAGTAGGACAGGGGACGAGCAGTACTTC.

Comment on this clone: This sample includes further DNA sequences coding for the same CDR3. The rearrangement uses TRBV7-9 and TRBJ2-5; tentative D call: TRBD1 (6 bases). Trimming took off 3 bases at V and 1 base at J, with 9 bases between the two ends. The CDR3 has 14 amino acids. Germline lookup yields CDR1 SEHNR and CDR2 FQNEAQ (reference sequence). CDR3 coding DNA: TGTGCCAGCAGCTTCACAGGGTCCCAAGAGACCCAGTACTTC. It is translated as CASSFTGSQETQYF.

The rearrangement uses TRBV10-2 and TRBJ1-3; the D is unclear. V was shortened by 4 bases and J by 2 bases, with 12 bases between the two germline ends. This CDR3 spans 15 amino acids. Germline V gene lookup returns CDR1 WSHSY and CDR2 SAAADI. The CDR3 reads CASSGTAAPGNTIYF. Written as DNA, the CDR3 is TGCGCCAGCAGTGGGACTGCCGCTCCTGGAAACACCATATATTTT.

The chain combines TRBV7-9 with TRBJ2-2, with D perhaps matching TRBD2 (5 bases). V lost 6 bases and J lost 5, with 10 bases in between. CDR3 length: 13 amino acids. CDR1 is SEHNR and CDR2 is FQNEAQ in the germline V gene (reference sequence). The CDR3 nucleotides are TGTGCCAGCAGGCATCTAGCAACCGGGGAGCTGTTTTTT. Its protein is CASRHLATGELFF. Together with reference TRBV7-9 and TRBJ2-2, the CDR3 gives the full variable domain: DTGVSQNPRHKITKRGQNVTFRCDPISEHNRLYWYRQTLGQGPEFLTYFQNEAQLEKSRLLSDRFSAERPKGSFSTLEIQRTEQGDSAMYLCASRHLATGELFFGEGSRLTVL.